This T cell receptor beta chain was captured by sequencing in a study of blood T cell repertoires in COVID-19. Overall study: Samples taken during acute and convalescent COVID-19 were collected in the United States, Italy and Spain. T cells, B-cell-depleted T cells, or PBMCs provided the cDNA or gDNA that served as material.

Trimming shortened V by 5 bases and J by 1 base, and 13 bases separated the two germline ends. This CDR3 comprises 15 residues. Looked up from germline, CDR1 is LNHDA and CDR2 is SQIVND (reference sequence). Participants had their cohort set by participant-reported clinical history. Authors' processing steps: Quantification of nucleated cells was approximated via reference gene primer amplification. Here immunoSEQ multiplex PCR was the method, and the copy in TCRdb shows in-frame clones only, minus some. That table furnishes V, J and clone size, whereas the DNA furnished D and trimming. The sample holds approximately 320,000 clones, 90% seen once.

The gene calls are TRBV19 and TRBJ2-3; possibly TRBD1 for D (6 bases). The sequencing sample was made of PBMCs or T cells enriched from blood (not recorded which). The sequence came from a man in his 60s who had recovered from COVID-19. The CDR3 spells CASSPGRGGTDTQYF. The DNA of the CDR3 is TGTGCCAGTAGTCCCGGCAGGGGCGGCACAGATACGCAGTATTTT.